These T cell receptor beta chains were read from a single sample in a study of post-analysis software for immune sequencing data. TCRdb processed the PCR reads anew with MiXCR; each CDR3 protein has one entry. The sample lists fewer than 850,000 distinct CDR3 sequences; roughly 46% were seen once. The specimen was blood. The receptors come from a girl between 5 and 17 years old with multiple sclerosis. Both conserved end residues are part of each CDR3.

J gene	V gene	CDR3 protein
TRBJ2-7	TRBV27	CASSLSHPSGTYEQYF
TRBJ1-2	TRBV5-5	CASSRGQGDGYTF
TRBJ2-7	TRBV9	CASSSSGLAYEQYF
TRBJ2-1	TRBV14	CASARDPRSEQFF
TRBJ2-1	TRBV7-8	CASSWRLAGGKSYNEQFF
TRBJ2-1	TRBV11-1	CASSQGVPSYNEQFF
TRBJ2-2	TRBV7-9	CASSSPQALARELFF
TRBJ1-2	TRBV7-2	CASSLATGDNYGYTF
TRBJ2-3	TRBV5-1	CASSPDPSGGVTDTQYF
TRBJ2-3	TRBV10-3	CAISEAKGGTDTQYF
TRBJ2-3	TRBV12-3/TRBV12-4	CASSLPRAGETDTQYF
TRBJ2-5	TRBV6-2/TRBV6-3	CASSPLDRSGETQYF
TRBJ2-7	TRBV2	CASSGDRYEQYF
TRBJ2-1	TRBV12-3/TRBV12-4	CASSLNLVDNEQFF
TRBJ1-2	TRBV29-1	CSVEVDRGMDYGYTF
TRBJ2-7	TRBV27	CASSPSSGTGVYEQYF
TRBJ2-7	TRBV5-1	CASSLGGGRAASYEQYF
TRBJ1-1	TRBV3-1	CASSQVDHTEAFF
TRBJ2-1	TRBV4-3	CASSRESGRAVDEQFF
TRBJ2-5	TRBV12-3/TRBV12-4	CASRGLAGKIGNEQYF
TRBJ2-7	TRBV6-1	CASSEGVGERRGPYEQYF
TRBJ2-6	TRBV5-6	CASSLAGQADSGANVLTF
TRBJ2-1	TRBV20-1	CSAGRLAENNEQFF